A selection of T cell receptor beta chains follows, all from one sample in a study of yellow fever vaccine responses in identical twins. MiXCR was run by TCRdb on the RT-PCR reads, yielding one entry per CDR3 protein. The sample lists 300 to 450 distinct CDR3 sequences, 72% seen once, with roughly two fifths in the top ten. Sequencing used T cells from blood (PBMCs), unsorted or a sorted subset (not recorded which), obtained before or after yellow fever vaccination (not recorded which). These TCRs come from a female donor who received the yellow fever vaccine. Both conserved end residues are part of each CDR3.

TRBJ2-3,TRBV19,CASSISPETTDTQYF
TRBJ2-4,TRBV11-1,CASSQGLAKNIQYF
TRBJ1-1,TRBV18,CASSPKGTEAFF
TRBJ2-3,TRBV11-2,CASSPGGAADTQYF
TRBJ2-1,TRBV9,CASSVEVSGYNEQFF
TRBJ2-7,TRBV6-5,CASSYDRGAYEQYF
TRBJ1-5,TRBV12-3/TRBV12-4,CASSPGAYQPQHF
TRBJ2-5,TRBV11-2,CASSLVSGGVETQYF
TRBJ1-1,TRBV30,CAWRPMGGGGAFF
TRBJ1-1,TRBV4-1,CASRQIGNTEAFF
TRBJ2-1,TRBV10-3,CAISDLPHDSNNEQFF
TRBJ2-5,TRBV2,CASSDPSGEETQYF
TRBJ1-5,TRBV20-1,CSARDQGARSNQPQHF
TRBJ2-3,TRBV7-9,CASSPRQGPTDTQYF
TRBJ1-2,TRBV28,CASTLARGVYGYTF
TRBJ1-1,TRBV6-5,CASSYSNPGWHTEAFF
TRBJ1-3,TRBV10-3,CAISEGSEGSGNTIYF
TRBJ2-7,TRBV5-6,CASSISGTSYEQYF
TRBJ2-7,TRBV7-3,CASSLEGGSSYEQYF
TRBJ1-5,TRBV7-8,CATTGGPGQPQHF
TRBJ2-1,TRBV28,CASSPPSGTLYEQFF
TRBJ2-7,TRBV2,CASSGGQGPYEQYF
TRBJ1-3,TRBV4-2,CASSLGQGASGNTIYF
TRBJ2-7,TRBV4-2,CASSQVVSGSYEQYF
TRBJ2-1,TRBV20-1,CSARPSGSPPHEQFF
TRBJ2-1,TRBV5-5,CASSSGGNEQFF
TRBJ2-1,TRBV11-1,CASSRQGVEQFF
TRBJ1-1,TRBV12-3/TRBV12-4,CASSLGGAGTEAFF
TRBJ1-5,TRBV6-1,CASRQGADNQPQHF
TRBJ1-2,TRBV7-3,CASSLSLQGGGYTF
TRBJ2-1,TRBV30,CAWSAGLANEQFF
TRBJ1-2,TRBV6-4,CASSDGPGGNYGYTF
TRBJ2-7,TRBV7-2,CASSLQVYEQYF
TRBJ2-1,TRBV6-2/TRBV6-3,CASSYSWDPNEQFF
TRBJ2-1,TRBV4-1,CASSQDPGRIYNEQFF
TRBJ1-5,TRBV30,CAWGEQGAGQPQHF
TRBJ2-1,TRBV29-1,CSVPRPLAKVYNEQFF
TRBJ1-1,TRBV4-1,CASSQDGARALAEAFF
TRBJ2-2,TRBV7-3,CASSSTGNGELFF
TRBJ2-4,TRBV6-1,CASRSGQGDIQYF
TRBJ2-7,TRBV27,CTSSRLLARYEQYF
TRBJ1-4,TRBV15,CATSDLMRTGPNEKLFF
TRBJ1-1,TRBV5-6,CASKLGRKNTEAFF
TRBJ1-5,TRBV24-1,CATSDGLGNQPQHF
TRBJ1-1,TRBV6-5,CASSSLRESEAFF
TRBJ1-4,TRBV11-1,CASSRPRGELEKLFF
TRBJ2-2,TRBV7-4,CASSADSIGRGNTGELFF
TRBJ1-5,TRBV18,CASKGQTNQPQHF
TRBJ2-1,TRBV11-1,CASSLSGSSYNEQFF
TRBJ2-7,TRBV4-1,CASSQTSGSSWEQYF
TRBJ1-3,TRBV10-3,CAISDTRGAGNTIYF
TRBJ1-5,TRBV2,CASSEGQPYSNQPQHF
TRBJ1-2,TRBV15,CATSSISQAGYYGYTF